This is a list of T cell receptor beta chains from one sample in a study of T cells after yellow fever vaccination. From the 5' RACE reads, TCRdb called clonotypes with MiXCR, one entry per CDR3 protein. The data show hundreds of thousands of distinct CDR3 sequences, with around 4% seen just once and around 24% held by the top ten. Sequenced material: PBMCs, taken on the day of the yellow fever booster vaccination. These receptors all come from a man younger than 35 who received the YFV17D yellow fever vaccine. Both conserved end residues are part of each CDR3.

V: TRBV20-1; CDR3: CSARTSGDYEQYF
V: TRBV4-1; CDR3: CASSQEVAGDTQYF
V: TRBV24-1; CDR3: CATSDSWEDGAFF
V: TRBV5-1; CDR3: CATAGQGAADTQYF
V: TRBV4-1; CDR3: CASSPRWAQGYEQYF
V: TRBV7-7; CDR3: CASSTSLGAGTGELFF
V: TRBV12-3/TRBV12-4; CDR3: CASSWGTLNTEAFF
V: TRBV20-1; CDR3: CSARRAGGLDTQYF
V: TRBV5-1; CDR3: CASSWRQVNEQFF
V: TRBV2; CDR3: CASREQGADYGYTF
V: TRBV4-3; CDR3: CASSQQTQTEGETQYF
V: TRBV29-1; CDR3: CSVGPGPLNTEAFF
V: TRBV6-5; CDR3: CASSYSSGTAGNTIYF
V: TRBV7-2; CDR3: CASSADPLGQGAEAFF
V: TRBV28; CDR3: CASSFQISGGSSDTQYF
V: TRBV5-1; CDR3: CASSLAPQGANSPLHF
V: TRBV7-2; CDR3: CASSFYGTGDQPQHF
V: TRBV29-1; CDR3: CSVEDLVATTEAFF
V: TRBV20-1; CDR3: CSARGAQTGGGANTGELFF
V: TRBV4-1; CDR3: CASSSGRASYEQYF
V: TRBV7-3; CDR3: CASSSVNEHSNTEAFF
V: TRBV7-9; CDR3: CASKPGQGRETQYF
V: TRBV25-1; CDR3: CASSDQSGKSYEQYF
V: TRBV12-3/TRBV12-4; CDR3: CASSLWQGQETQYF
V: TRBV20-1; CDR3: CSASSIGAANTEAFF
V: TRBV7-6; CDR3: CASSLVTGINLFYNEQFF
V: TRBV5-8; CDR3: CASSLHGGQETQYF
V: TRBV5-1; CDR3: CASSLRLETQYF
V: TRBV5-1; CDR3: CASSSDGKSTDTQYF
V: TRBV3-1; CDR3: CASSQDPWTGRRSYEQYF
V: TRBV12-3/TRBV12-4; CDR3: CASSPLNIGERNTQYF